Listed here are 17 T cell receptor beta chains from one sample, sequenced in a study of T-cell reconstitution after alpha-beta-depleted transplantation in children. During its preparation, the TCRbeta library received unique molecular identifiers. From the PCR reads, TCRdb called clonotypes with MiXCR, one entry per CDR3 protein. The sample consists of about 580,000 distinct CDR3 sequences, over 25% of them appearing once. This material consisted of PBMCs, taken before TCRalphabeta/CD19-depleted stem cell transplant. The receptors stem from a boy less than two years old with Wiskott-Aldrich syndrome, due to receive a stem cell transplant.

CDR3 in amino acids: CASSHLRGTGIGANVLTF. The CDR3 DNA reads TGTGCCAGCAGCCATCTTAGGGGGACAGGGATCGGGGCCAACGTCCTGACTTTC. The genes are TRBV14 and TRBJ2-6, with 9 bases that match TRBD1. Germline CDR1 and CDR2: SGHDN and FVKESK. Unmatched junction bases numbered 10, after V lost 3 bases and J lost 4 bases. This CDR3 region has 18 residues.

This clonotype was recorded a few times. The gene calls are TRBV5-6 and TRBJ2-2, with 9 bases lining up with TRBD1. Germline lookup yields CDR1 SGHDT and CDR2 YYEEEE. V lost 6 bases and J lost 5; bases outside the gene matches: 11. The CDR3 consists of 16 residues. CDR3 sequence (DNA): TGTGCCAGCACCCGGACCGGGACAGGGCGGACCGGGGAGCTGTTTTTT. This translates into CASTRTGTGRTGELFF. Supplemented by reference TRBV5-6 and TRBJ2-2, the full variable domain reads DAGVTQSPTHLIKTRGQQVTLRCSPKSGHDTVSWYQQALGQGPQFIFQYYEEEERQRGNFPDRFSGHQFPNYSSELNVNALLLGDSALYLCASTRTGTGRTGELFFGEGSRLTVL.

The CDR3 region has the DNA TGTGCCTCATCAGGGGAGCAGGGGGGGACTAATGAAAAACTGTTTTTT. As protein: CASSGEQGGTNEKLFF. This chain joins TRBV12-3 or TRBV12-4 and TRBJ1-4; 7 positions agree with TRBD1. Trimming removed 11 bases from V and 2 bases from J; junction bases left unmatched: 14. The CDR3 is 16 residues long.

The chain links TRBV6-2 or TRBV6-3 to TRBJ2-2, with 11 bases identical to TRBD2. Looked up from germline, CDR1 is MNHEY and CDR2 is SVGEGT. Trimming removed 6 bases from V and 0 bases from J; junction bases left unmatched: 9. There are 18 residues in the CDR3. The CDR3 region is CASSLRGLAATNTGELFF. The CDR3 bases are TGTGCCAGCAGCCTACGGGGACTAGCGGCTACGAACACCGGGGAGCTGTTTTTT.

This clonotype was counted a few times. This CDR3 is CASSFRGLVSQYF. CDR3 in DNA: TGTGCCAGCAGCTTCAGGGGGTTAGTCTCGCAGTATTTT. This chain connects TRBV11-2 to TRBJ2-3; 7 positions match TRBD1. There are 13 residues in the CDR3. The junction had 7 bases not matched to a gene; V was cut back by 3 bases and J by 10 bases. Germline lookup yields CDR1 SGHAT and CDR2 FQNNGV.

This clonotype appeared a few times. The genes are TRBV5-1 and TRBJ2-7; no clear D gene. CDR1 SGHRS and CDR2 YFSETQ come from the germline V gene. CDR3 length equals 15 residues. Trimming shortened V by 0 bases and J by 7 bases, and 17 bases separated the two germline ends. The CDR3 nucleotides read TGCGCCAGCAGCTTGGGGTCTCCCCCTGGTTCTGAGCAGTACTTC. This codes for CASSLGSPPGSEQYF.

In its sample, this clonotype was seen a few times. The V call is TRBV11-2, the J call TRBJ2-3, with D possibly being TRBD2 (6 bases). Looked up from germline, CDR1 is SGHAT and CDR2 is FQNNGV. The V end lost 5 bases, the J end lost 1 base, and 13 bases lay between the germline ends. The CDR3 runs to 15 residues. The chain's CDR3 is CASSHLGGGTDTQYF. The CDR3, as DNA: TGTGCCAGCAGCCATCTGGGGGGTGGCACAGATACGCAGTATTTT.

In DNA, the CDR3 is TGTGCCAGCAGCCGGTCACTAGGGACTAGCACAGATACGCAGTATTTT. It is translated as CASSRSLGTSTDTQYF. The rearrangement uses TRBV12-3 or TRBV12-4 and TRBJ2-3, with D possibly TRBD2 on 6 matching bases. CDR3 size: 16 residues. V gave up 6 bases and J gave up 0 bases, with 16 bases separating them.

CDR3 loop: CSARDPSGPIEAFF. CDR3 DNA: TGCAGTGCTAGAGATCCTTCAGGGCCGATTGAAGCTTTCTTT. The chain has TRBV20-1 and TRBJ1-1; TRBD1 is a possible D gene (5 bases). Germline CDR1 is DFQATT and CDR2 is SNEGSKA (reference sequence). CDR3 length: 14 residues. V gave up 0 bases and J gave up 7 bases, with 15 bases separating them.

The chain has TRBV4-1 and TRBJ1-3, with a weak D call TRBD1 (5 bases). V was cut by 1 base and J by 0 bases, with 19 bases left in between. The CDR3 length is 19 residues. Germline assignment: CDR1 MGHRA and CDR2 YSYEKL. CDR3 in amino acids: CASSQGPMSGTSSGNTIYF. In DNA form, the CDR3 reads TGCGCCAGCAGCCAAGGGCCAATGTCCGGGACGAGCTCTGGAAACACCATATATTTT.

This clonotype was counted once. This chain uses TRBV6-5 with TRBJ2-3; 9 positions match TRBD2. The CDR3 length is 16 residues. The V gene's germline CDR1 is MNHEY and CDR2 SVGAGI. With V trimmed by 4 bases and J by 3 bases, 8 bases remained unmatched. The CDR3 DNA reads as TGTGCCAGCAGTTCGAGACGCCTAGCGGGAACAGATACGCAGTATTTT. Protein product: CASSSRRLAGTDTQYF.

The chain uses TRBV29-1 and TRBJ2-1; no reliable D call. This CDR3 spans 14 amino acids. Per germline, CDR1 SQVTM and CDR2 ANQGSEA. Trimming took 3 bases from V and 0 from J, leaving 9 bases between them. CDR3 sequence reads: CSVDPGSSYNEQFF. CDR3 sequence (DNA): TGCAGCGTTGACCCCGGAAGCTCCTACAATGAGCAGTTCTTC.

The J gene is TRBJ2-7, the V gene TRBV5-1, with D possibly called TRBD1 or TRBD2 (5 bases each). Germline CDR1 SGHRS, CDR2 YFSETQ. The CDR3 runs 15 residues. Trimming pared 5 bases from V and 0 bases from J, leaving 15 bases between. The CDR3 region has the DNA TGCGCCAGCAGACCAATCCGGGACGGCTCCTACGAGCAGTACTTC. Encoded protein: CASRPIRDGSYEQYF.

This clonotype was detected once. This chain uses TRBV30 with TRBJ1-5, with 7 bases aligning to TRBD1. The trim removed 0 bases at V and 4 bases at J, leaving 6 bases unmatched. The germline gives CDR1 GTSNPN, CDR2 SVGIG (reference sequence). The CDR3 sequence is 15 residues long. CDR3 nucleotide sequence: TGTGCCTGGAGTGTAAGGGGGCGCTTAAATCAGCCCCAGCATTTT. Its protein product is CAWSVRGRLNQPQHF.

Of note for this clonotype: At one end the junction does not follow the germline gene, possibly because of a read error. The rearrangement joins TRBV7-9 to TRBJ2-7; 9 bases align to TRBD1. Germline-derived CDR1 and CDR2 are SEHNR and FQNEAQ (reference sequence). The CDR3 spans 15 residues. The CDR3 DNA reads as TGTGCCAGCACCTTAGCCGGGACAGGGTCCTACGAGCAGTACTTC. It is translated as CASTLAGTGSYEQYF.

In its sample, this clonotype was seen a few times. V gene TRBV6-5 combines with J gene TRBJ1-2; 7 nucleotides match TRBD1. The V gene's germline CDR1 is MNHEY and CDR2 SVGAGI. V gave up 2 bases and J gave up 7 bases; unmatched junction bases: 7. This CDR3 region has 14 residues. The CDR3 DNA is TGTGCCAGCAGTTACGACAGGGAGGCGGGTGGCTACACCTTC. This encodes CASSYDREAGGYTF.

This clonotype has just a few counts. This chain links TRBV9 with TRBJ2-2; D might be TRBD2 (6 bases). Between the trimmed V and J ends, which lost 3 bases and 3 bases, there was a span of 15 bases. The CDR3 is made up of 16 amino acids. CDR1 is SGDLS, CDR2 YYNGEE, per germline. The CDR3 bases are TGTGCCAGCAGCGCCGGAGGAGGGGTTCACACCGGGGAGCTGTTTTTT. Its translation: CASSAGGGVHTGELFF.